A single sample is the source of the 21 T cell receptor beta chains below, sequenced in a study of blood T cells in healthy people across ages. Next came a second PCR, run for about 7 to 12 cycles, which used a sample-barcoded 5' primer along with a J-beta primer mix. TCRdb re-derived calls from the 5' RACE reads in MiXCR, one entry per CDR3 protein. Here the sample spans 1.5 million to 2 million distinct CDR3 sequences, 28% being singletons. The sequenced sample consisted of blood. The receptors were gathered from a woman aged 25 to 39 in good health.

In its sample, this clonotype was seen many times. This chain connects TRBV28 to TRBJ2-7; no firm D call. The CDR3 is 13 residues long. Trimming cost V 6 bases and J 2 bases, with 11 bases left between them. Germline values: CDR1 MDHEN, CDR2 SYDVKM. The chain's CDR3 is CASSVGYTYEQYF. DNA for the CDR3: TGTGCCAGCAGCGTCGGCTACACCTACGAGCAGTACTTC.

In this sample, this clonotype turned up a few times. The V and J genes are TRBV18 and TRBJ1-5, with 8 bases matching TRBD1. Per the germline V gene, CDR1 is KGHSH and CDR2 is LQKENI. V lost 5 bases, J lost 6 bases, and 9 bases stayed unmatched. This CDR3 contains 15 residues. This CDR3 is CASSRGQGQGQPQHF. The CDR3 DNA sequence: TGTGCCAGCTCAAGAGGACAGGGCCAGGGTCAGCCCCAGCATTTT.

This clonotype was seen more than once but under ten times. The chain has TRBV6-5 and TRBJ2-1; 10 nucleotides agree with TRBD2. Gene TRBJ2-7 matches the end of the DNA better, so the J call may be wrong. From germline, CDR1 is MNHEY and CDR2 SVGAGI. This CDR3 has 15 residues. Written as DNA, the CDR3 is TGTGCCAGCAGTCAACTAGCGGGGCCCTACAATGAGCAGTACTTC. The encoded protein is CASSQLAGPYNEQYF.

Remarks on this clonotype: A much larger clone lies one base from this, so it may be a read error. The V and J genes are TRBV6-5 and TRBJ2-7, with TRBD1 as a possible D gene (6 bases). The J call may be faulty, since TRBJ2-4 better matches the DNA end. Germline V gene data show CDR1 as MNHEY and CDR2 as SVGAGI. The CDR3 runs to 16 residues. This chain's CDR3 is CASSRNRANLRNIQYF. CDR3 bases: TGTGCCAGCAGTCGGAACAGGGCCAACCTCCGGAACATTCAGTACTTC.

This clonotype was counted only a few times. The chain has TRBV11-2 and TRBJ2-4; 13 bases are a match to TRBD2. CDR3 size: 18 residues. V lost 1 base, J lost 1 base, and 4 bases stayed unmatched. CDR1 is SGHAT, CDR2 FQNNGV, per germline. CDR3 loop: CASSLAGLAGVAKNIQYF. Here the CDR3 DNA reads TGTGCCAGCAGCTTAGCCGGACTAGCGGGAGTCGCCAAAAACATTCAGTACTTC.

This clonotype was observed a handful of times. DNA for the CDR3: TGCAGTGCTAGAGATGATCGGGAGGATCAGCCCCAGCATTTT. Amino acid sequence: CSARDDREDQPQHF. This sequence joins TRBV20-1 and TRBJ1-5; D is undetermined. The CDR3 extends over 14 amino acids. V lost 0 bases to trimming and J lost 5 bases, with 11 bases between them. CDR1 and CDR2 (germline): DFQATT, SNEGSKA (reference sequence).

In this sample, this clonotype turned up a few times. V is TRBV12-3 or TRBV12-4 and J is TRBJ2-7; 7 bases match TRBD1. The CDR3 has 13 amino acids. J gave up 5 bases and V 6 bases, and 7 bases lay outside the gene matches. Here the CDR3 reads CASRPKGAHEQYF. CDR3 nucleotide sequence: TGTGCCAGCAGGCCTAAGGGGGCCCACGAGCAGTACTTC.

The sample holds a few counts of this clonotype. V and J are TRBV21-1 and TRBJ2-5; the D call of TRBD2 is as the table states it, not checked on the DNA. TRBV21-1 is deemed a pseudogene. The CDR3 is made up of 16 amino acids. CDR3 in amino acids: CASSNSRGGGRPHQYF. In DNA form, the CDR3 reads TGTGCCAGCAGCAACAGTAGGGGCGGGGGCCGTCCGCACCAGTACTTC.

Comment on this clonotype: One junction end disagrees with the germline gene, perhaps due to a read error. The chain couples TRBV6-1 to TRBJ1-4; no definite D call. In germline, CDR1 is MNHNS, CDR2 SASEGT. CDR3 length: 13 amino acids. The CDR3 here is CASSEERREKLFF. The CDR3 DNA reads as TGTGCCAGCAGCGAAGAGCGGAGGGAAAAACTGTTTTTT.

In regard to this clonotype: A much bigger clone sits one base away, suggesting this may be a read error. The V and J genes are TRBV12-3 or TRBV12-4 and TRBJ1-2, with 11 bases lining up with TRBD1. The CDR3 spans 16 residues. With V trimmed by 5 bases and J by 1 base, 6 bases remained unmatched. As DNA, the CDR3 is TGTGCCAGCAGTCTCGGACAGGGGGCGGTTAACTATGGCTACACCTTC. Residues: CASSLGQGAVNYGYTF.

This clonotype was detected a few times. The CDR3 loop is CASSPVPGQAPHGYTF. DNA for the CDR3: TGTGCCAGCAGTCCGGTCCCGGGACAGGCCCCCCATGGCTACACCTTC. The chain combines TRBV6-5 with TRBJ1-2; 8 bases line up with TRBD1. V lost 5 bases, J lost 6 bases, and 14 bases stayed unmatched. CDR3 length: 16 amino acids. CDR1 and CDR2 (germline): MNHEY, SVGAGI.

The table lists this clonotype with a few counts. The V gene is TRBV15, the J gene TRBJ2-1; TRBD1 matches 9 bases. V shed 6 bases and J 4 bases; nucleotides not matched to a gene: 4. The CDR3 has 14 amino acids. Per the germline V gene, CDR1 is LNHNV and CDR2 is YYDKDF (reference sequence). The CDR3 DNA follows: TGTGCCACCAGGGAGGGACAGGGATACAATGAGCAGTTCTTC. Residues: CATREGQGYNEQFF.

The gene calls are TRBV6-1 and TRBJ1-1; D may be TRBD1 (5 bases). The V gene's germline CDR1 is MNHNS and CDR2 SASEGT. CDR3 size: 17 residues. The V end was cut by 6 bases, the J end by 0 bases, with 20 bases between. The CDR3 nucleotides read TGTGCCAGCAGATCCATTCGCGGGGGAAGGGTGAACACTGAAGCTTTCTTT. Translating it yields CASRSIRGGRVNTEAFF.

The chain uses TRBV10-3 and TRBJ1-2, with a possible D match to TRBD1 (6 bases). The length of the CDR3 is 15 residues. CDR1 ENHRY and CDR2 SYGVKD come from the germline V gene. V lost 0 bases, J lost 3 bases, and 11 bases lay in between. The CDR3 protein is CAISESNRAHYGYTF. CDR3 nucleotide sequence: TGTGCCATCAGTGAGTCGAACAGGGCCCACTATGGCTACACCTTC.

This clonotype has at least ten counts. V is TRBV10-1 and J is TRBJ2-7; 8 positions agree with TRBD1. Trimming cost V 7 bases and J 4 bases; bases outside gene matches: 6. The CDR3 runs to 13 residues. Germline CDR1 is WNHNN and CDR2 is SYGVQD (reference sequence). The CDR3 reads CASTPDRDYEQYF. The CDR3 nucleotides read TGCGCCAGCACTCCGGACAGGGATTACGAGCAGTACTTC.

Only a few counts were recorded for this clonotype. The chain carries TRBV14 and TRBJ2-7; either TRBD1 or TRBD2 may fit D (6 bases each). CDR3 length: 14 residues. The V gene lost 5 bases and the J gene lost 2 bases, with 13 bases spanning the gap. Germline V gene sequence: CDR1 SGHDN, CDR2 FVKESK. CDR3: CASSIGGGTYEQYF. As DNA, the CDR3 is TGTGCCAGCAGCATTGGAGGGGGGACCTACGAGCAGTACTTC.

The chain recombines TRBV30 with TRBJ1-4; D gene ambiguous. Germline-derived CDR1 and CDR2 are GTSNPN and SVGIG (reference sequence). Trimming shortened V by 4 bases and J by 8 bases, and 17 bases separated the two germline ends. The CDR3 is 14 residues long. The CDR3 region has the DNA TGTGCCTGGACGAAGCAGCCGGGGAGAGAAAAACTGTTTTTT. Protein: CAWTKQPGREKLFF. Filled out from reference TRBV30 and TRBJ1-4, the complete variable domain reads SQTIHQWPATLVQPVGSPLSLECTVEGTSNPNLYWYRQAAGRGLQLLFYSVGIGQISSEVPQNLSASRPQDRQFILSSKKLLLSDSGFYLCAWTKQPGREKLFFGSGTQLSVL.

Notes on this clonotype: This could be a read error, since a much larger clone is one nucleotide away. The rearrangement uses TRBV9 and TRBJ2-5; D possibly matches TRBD1 or TRBD2 (5 bases each). The V gene's germline CDR1 is SGDLS and CDR2 YYNGEE. This CDR3 is 15 amino acids long. The CDR3 DNA sequence: TGTGTCAGCAGCGCGAGGGACCGGCCCTCGGAGACCCAGTACTTC. It translates to CVSSARDRPSETQYF.

This rearrangement joins TRBV19 to TRBJ2-5; weak D call: TRBD2 (6 bases). Deletions cut 9 bases from V and 3 bases from J, with 17 bases between. Looked up from germline, CDR1 is LNHDA and CDR2 is SQIVND (reference sequence). The CDR3 consists of 14 residues. The CDR3 nucleotides are TGTGCCAGCTCCTCACTTAGCGGTAAAGAGACCCAGTACTTC. It specifies CASSSLSGKETQYF.

The chain combines TRBV6-1 with TRBJ1-2, with TRBD1 matching over 8 bases. Germline V gene data show CDR1 as MNHNS and CDR2 as SASEGT. Unmatched junction bases numbered 12, after V lost 4 bases and J lost 2 bases. The CDR3 covers 17 residues. This CDR3 is CASSVANLRTGNYGYTF. CDR3 bases: TGTGCCAGCAGTGTCGCGAACCTCAGGACAGGGAACTATGGCTACACCTTC.

V gene TRBV3-1 combines with J gene TRBJ2-4, with 9 bases fitting TRBD1. The J call could be wrong; TRBJ2-7 is a better fit for the DNA end. The germline V gene encodes CDR1 LGHDT and CDR2 YNNKEL (reference sequence). The CDR3 length is 14 residues. CDR3 protein: CASSRGQGWDEQYF. CDR3 nucleotide sequence: TGTGCCAGCAGCCGCGGACAGGGGTGGGACGAGCAGTACTTC.